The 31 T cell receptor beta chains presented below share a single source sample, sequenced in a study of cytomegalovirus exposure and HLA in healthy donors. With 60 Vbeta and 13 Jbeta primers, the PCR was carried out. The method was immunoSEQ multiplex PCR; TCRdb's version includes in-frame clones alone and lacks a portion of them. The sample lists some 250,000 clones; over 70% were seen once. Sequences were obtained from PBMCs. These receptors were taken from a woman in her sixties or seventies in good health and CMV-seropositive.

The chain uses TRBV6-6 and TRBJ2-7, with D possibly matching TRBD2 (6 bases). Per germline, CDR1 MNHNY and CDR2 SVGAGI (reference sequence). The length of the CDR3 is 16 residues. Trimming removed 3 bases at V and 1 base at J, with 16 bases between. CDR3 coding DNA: TGTGCCAGCAGTTATCTCCGGGACTCGGGGTCCTACGAGCAGTACTTC. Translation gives CASSYLRDSGSYEQYF.

The CDR3 DNA reads as TGCGCCAGCAGTCCACAGCAGGGATATGAGCAGTTCTTC. Its protein is CASSPQQGYEQFF. This chain links TRBV10-1 with TRBJ2-1, with D tentatively TRBD1 (5 bases). The length of the CDR3 is 13 residues. Trimming removed 5 bases from V and 8 bases from J, with 13 bases in between. CDR1 is WNHNN and CDR2 is SYGVQD in the germline V gene (reference sequence).

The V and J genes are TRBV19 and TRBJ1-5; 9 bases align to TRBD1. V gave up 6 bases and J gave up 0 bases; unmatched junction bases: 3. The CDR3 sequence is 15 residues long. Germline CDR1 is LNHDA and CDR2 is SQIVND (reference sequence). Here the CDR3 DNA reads TGTGCCAGTAGATCACAGGGGGCTAGCAATCAGCCCCAGCATTTT. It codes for CASRSQGASNQPQHF.

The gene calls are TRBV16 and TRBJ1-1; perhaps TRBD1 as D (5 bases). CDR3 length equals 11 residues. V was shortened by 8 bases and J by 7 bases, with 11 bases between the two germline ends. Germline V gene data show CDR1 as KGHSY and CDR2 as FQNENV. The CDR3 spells CASSEGVEAFF. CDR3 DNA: TGTGCCAGCTCTGAAGGGGTTGAAGCTTTCTTT.

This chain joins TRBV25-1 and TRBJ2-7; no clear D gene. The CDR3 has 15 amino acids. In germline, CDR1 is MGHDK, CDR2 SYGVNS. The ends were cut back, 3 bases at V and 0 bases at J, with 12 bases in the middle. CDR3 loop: CASSDAAPNSYEQYF. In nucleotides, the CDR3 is TGTGCCAGCAGTGATGCGGCACCTAACTCCTACGAGCAGTACTTC.

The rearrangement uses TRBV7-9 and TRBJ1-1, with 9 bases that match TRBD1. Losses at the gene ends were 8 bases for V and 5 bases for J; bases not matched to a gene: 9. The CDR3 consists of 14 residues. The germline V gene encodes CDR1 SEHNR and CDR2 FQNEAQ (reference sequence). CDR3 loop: CASGNRGPLTEAFF. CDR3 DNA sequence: TGTGCCAGCGGGAACAGGGGGCCACTTACTGAAGCTTTCTTT.

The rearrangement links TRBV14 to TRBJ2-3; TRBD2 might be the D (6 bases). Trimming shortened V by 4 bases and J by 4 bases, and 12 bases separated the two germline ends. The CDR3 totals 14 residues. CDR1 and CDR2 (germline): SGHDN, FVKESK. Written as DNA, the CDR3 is TGTGCCAGCAGCCGGGACTTGGGATCAGATACGCAGTATTTT. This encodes CASSRDLGSDTQYF. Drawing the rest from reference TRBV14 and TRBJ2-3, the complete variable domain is EAGVTQFPSHSVIEKGQTVTLRCDPISGHDNLYWYRRVMGKEIKFLLHFVKESKQDESGMPNNRFLAERTGGTYSTLKVQPAELEDSGVYFCASSRDLGSDTQYFGPGTRLTVL.

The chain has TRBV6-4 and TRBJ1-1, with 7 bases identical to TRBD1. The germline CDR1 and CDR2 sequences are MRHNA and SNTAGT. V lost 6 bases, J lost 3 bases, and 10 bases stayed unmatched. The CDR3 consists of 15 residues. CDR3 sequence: CASRNRGRGDTEAFF. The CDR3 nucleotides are TGTGCCAGCAGGAACAGGGGTCGCGGGGACACTGAAGCTTTCTTT.

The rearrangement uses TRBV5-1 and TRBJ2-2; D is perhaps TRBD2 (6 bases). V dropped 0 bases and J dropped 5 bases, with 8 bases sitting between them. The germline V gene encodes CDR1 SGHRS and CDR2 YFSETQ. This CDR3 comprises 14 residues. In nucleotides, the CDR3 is TGCGCCAGCAGCTTGGTGGGAGGTACCGGGGAGCTGTTTTTT. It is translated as CASSLVGGTGELFF. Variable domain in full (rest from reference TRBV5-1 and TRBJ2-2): KAGVTQTPRYLIKTRGQQVTLSCSPISGHRSVSWYQQTPGQGLQFLFEYFSETQRNKGNFPGRFSGRQFSNSRSEMNVSTLELGDSALYLCASSLVGGTGELFFGEGSRLTVL.

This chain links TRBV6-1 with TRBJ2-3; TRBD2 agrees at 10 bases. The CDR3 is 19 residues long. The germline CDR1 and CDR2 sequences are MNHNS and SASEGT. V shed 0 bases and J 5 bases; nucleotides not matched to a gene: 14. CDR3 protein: CASSEAGGAGGPWGDTQYF. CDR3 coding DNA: TGTGCCAGCAGTGAAGCAGGAGGAGCGGGAGGGCCTTGGGGAGATACGCAGTATTTT.

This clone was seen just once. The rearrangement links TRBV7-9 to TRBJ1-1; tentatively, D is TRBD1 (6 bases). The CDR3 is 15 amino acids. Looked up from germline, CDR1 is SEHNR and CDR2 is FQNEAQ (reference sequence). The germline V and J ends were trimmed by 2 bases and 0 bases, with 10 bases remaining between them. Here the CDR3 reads CASSLSYRVNTEAFF. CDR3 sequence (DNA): TGTGCCAGCAGCTTAAGTTACAGGGTGAACACTGAAGCTTTCTTT. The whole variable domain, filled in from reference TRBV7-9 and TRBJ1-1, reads DTGVSQNPRHKITKRGQNVTFRCDPISEHNRLYWYRQTLGQGPEFLTYFQNEAQLEKSRLLSDRFSAERPKGSFSTLEIQRTEQGDSAMYLCASSLSYRVNTEAFFGQGTRLTVV.

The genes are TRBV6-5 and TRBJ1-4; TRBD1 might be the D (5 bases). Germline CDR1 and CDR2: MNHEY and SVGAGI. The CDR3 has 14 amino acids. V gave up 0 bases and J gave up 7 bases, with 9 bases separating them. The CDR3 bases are TGTGCCAGCAGTTACTCGACAGTTACTGAAAAACTGTTTTTT. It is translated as CASSYSTVTEKLFF.

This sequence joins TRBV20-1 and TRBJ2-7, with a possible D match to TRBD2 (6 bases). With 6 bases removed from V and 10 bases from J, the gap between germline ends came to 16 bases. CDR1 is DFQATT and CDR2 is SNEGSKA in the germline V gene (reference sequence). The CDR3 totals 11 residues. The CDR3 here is CSARIGTVQYF. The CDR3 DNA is TGCAGTGCGAGAATCGGGACTGTTCAGTACTTC.

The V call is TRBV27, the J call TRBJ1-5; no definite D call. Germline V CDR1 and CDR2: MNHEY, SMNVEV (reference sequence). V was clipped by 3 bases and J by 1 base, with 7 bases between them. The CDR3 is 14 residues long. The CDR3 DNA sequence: TGTGCCAGCAGTTTGGTCGGGAGCAATCAGCCCCAGCATTTT. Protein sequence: CASSLVGSNQPQHF.

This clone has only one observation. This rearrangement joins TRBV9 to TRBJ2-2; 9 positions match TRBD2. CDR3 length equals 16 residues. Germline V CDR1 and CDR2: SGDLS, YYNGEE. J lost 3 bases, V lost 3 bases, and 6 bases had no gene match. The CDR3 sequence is CASSASTSGYTGELFF. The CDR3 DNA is TGTGCCAGCAGCGCCTCGACTAGCGGATACACCGGGGAGCTGTTTTTT.

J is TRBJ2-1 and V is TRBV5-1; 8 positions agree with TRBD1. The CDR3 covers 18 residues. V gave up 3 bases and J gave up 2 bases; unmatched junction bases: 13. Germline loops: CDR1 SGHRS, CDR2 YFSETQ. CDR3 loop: CASSWRPQDREAYNEQFF. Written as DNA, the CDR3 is TGCGCCAGCAGCTGGCGACCCCAGGACAGGGAAGCCTACAATGAGCAGTTCTTC.

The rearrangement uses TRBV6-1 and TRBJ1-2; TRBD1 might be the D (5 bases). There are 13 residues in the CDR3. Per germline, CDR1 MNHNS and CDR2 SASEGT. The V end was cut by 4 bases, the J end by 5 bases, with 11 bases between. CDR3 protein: CASSVVGLYGYTF. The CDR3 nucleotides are TGTGCCAGCAGTGTAGTGGGGCTGTATGGCTACACCTTC.

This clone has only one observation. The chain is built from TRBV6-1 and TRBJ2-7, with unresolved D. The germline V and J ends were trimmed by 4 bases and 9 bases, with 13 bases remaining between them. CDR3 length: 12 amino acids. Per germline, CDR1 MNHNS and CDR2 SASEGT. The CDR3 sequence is CASSAPWAWQYF. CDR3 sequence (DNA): TGTGCCAGCAGTGCCCCCTGGGCATGGCAGTACTTC.

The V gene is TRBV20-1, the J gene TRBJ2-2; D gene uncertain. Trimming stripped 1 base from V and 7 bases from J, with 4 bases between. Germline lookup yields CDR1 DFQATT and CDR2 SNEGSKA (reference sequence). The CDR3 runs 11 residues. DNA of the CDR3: TGCAGTGCTAGAGTTAACGGGGAGCTGTTTTTT. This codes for CSARVNGELFF.

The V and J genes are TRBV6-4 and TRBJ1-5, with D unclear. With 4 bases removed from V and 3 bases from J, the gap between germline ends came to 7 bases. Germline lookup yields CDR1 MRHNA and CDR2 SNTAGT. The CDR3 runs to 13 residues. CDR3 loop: CASSGQNNQPQHF. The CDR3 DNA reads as TGTGCCAGCAGTGGGCAGAACAATCAGCCCCAGCATTTT.

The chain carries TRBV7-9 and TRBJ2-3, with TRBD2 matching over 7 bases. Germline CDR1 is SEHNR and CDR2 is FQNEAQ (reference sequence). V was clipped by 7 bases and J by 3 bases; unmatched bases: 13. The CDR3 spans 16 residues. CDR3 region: CASTQRGERFTDTQYF. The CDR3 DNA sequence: TGTGCCAGCACCCAACGGGGGGAGAGGTTTACAGATACGCAGTATTTT.

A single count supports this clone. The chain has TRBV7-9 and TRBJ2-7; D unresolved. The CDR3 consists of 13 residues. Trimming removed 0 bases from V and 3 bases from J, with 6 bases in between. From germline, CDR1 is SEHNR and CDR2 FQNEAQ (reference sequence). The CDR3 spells CASSLAVGYEQYF. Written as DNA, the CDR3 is TGTGCCAGCAGCTTAGCAGTCGGCTACGAGCAGTACTTC.

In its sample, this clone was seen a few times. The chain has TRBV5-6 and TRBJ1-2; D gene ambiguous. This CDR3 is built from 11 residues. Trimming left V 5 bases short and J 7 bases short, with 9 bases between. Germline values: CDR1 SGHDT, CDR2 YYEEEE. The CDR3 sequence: CASRRESGYTF. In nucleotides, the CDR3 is TGTGCCAGCAGACGGGAGTCTGGCTACACCTTC.

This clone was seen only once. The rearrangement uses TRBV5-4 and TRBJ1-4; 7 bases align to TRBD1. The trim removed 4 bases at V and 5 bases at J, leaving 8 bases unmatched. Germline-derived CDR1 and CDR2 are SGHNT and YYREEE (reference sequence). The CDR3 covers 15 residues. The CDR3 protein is CASSIKSGQNEKLFF. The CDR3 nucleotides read TGTGCCAGCAGCATCAAGTCGGGACAGAATGAAAAACTGTTTTTT.

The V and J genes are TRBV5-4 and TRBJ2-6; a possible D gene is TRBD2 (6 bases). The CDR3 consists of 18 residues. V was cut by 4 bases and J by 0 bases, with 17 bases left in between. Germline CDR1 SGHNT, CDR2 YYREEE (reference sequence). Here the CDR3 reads CASSQTSGVGSGANVLTF. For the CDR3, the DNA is TGTGCCAGCAGCCAGACCTCGGGGGTAGGCTCTGGGGCCAACGTCCTGACTTTC.

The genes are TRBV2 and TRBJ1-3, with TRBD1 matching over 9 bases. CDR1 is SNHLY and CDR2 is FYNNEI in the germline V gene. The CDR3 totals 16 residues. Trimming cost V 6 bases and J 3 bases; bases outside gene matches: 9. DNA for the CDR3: TGTGCCAGCAGGAACAACGACAGGGGGTTTGGAAACACCATATATTTT. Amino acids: CASRNNDRGFGNTIYF.

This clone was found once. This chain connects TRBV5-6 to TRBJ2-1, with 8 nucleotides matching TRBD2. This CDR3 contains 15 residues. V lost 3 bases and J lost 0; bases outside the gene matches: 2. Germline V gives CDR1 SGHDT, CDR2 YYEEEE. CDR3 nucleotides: TGTGCCAGCAGCTCAAGCGGGAGCTCCTACAATGAGCAGTTCTTC. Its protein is CASSSSGSSYNEQFF.

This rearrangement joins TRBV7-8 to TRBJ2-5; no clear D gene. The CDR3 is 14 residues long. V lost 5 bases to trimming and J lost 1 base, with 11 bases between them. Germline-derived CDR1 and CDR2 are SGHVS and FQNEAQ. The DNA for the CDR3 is TGTGCCAGCAGCGGGTACAGTCCCCAAGAGACCCAGTACTTC. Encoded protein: CASSGYSPQETQYF.

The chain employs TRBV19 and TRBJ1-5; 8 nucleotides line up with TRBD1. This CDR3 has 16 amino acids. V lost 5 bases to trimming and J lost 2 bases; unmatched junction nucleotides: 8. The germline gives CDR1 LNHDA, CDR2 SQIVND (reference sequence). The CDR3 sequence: CASSPSGGGGNQPQHF. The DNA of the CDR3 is TGTGCCAGTAGTCCTTCAGGGGGCGGTGGCAATCAGCCCCAGCATTTT.

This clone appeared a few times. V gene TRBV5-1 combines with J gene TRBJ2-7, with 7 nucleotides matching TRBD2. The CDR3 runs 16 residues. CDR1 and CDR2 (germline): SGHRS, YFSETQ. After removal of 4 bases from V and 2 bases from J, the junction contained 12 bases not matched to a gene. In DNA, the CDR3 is TGCGCCAGCAGCACATACCCCCAGCGGGAAGCCTACGAGCAGTACTTC. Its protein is CASSTYPQREAYEQYF.

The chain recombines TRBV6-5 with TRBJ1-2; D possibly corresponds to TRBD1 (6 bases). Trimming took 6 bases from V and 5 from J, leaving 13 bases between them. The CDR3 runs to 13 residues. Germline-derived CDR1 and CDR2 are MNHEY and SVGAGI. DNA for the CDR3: TGTGCCAGCAGCTCGGGACACCGTTATGGCTACACCTTC. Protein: CASSSGHRYGYTF.